This T cell receptor (beta chain) was recorded in a study of T cell changes during pregnancy in multiple sclerosis. Only in-frame clones appear in the TCRdb table, and some are missing; sequencing was by immunoSEQ multiplex PCR. The table shows 35,000 to 50,000 clones, with roughly nine tenths occurring only once. This receptor was taken from a female donor with multiple sclerosis, enrolled in a pregnancy study. This sample comprised CD4+ T cells from peripheral blood mononuclear cells, obtained after pregnancy.

The CDR3: CASIPTSAYNEQFF. The CDR3 bases are TGTGCCAGCATCCCGACTAGCGCTTACAATGAGCAGTTCTTC. The chain links TRBV6-1 to TRBJ2-1; TRBD2 matches at 8 bases. This CDR3 has 14 residues. J gave up 4 bases and V 7 bases, and 6 bases lay outside the gene matches. Germline-derived CDR1 and CDR2 are MNHNS and SASEGT.